This T cell receptor beta chain was documented in a study of siplizumab effects on memory and regulatory T cells (dated by TCRdb to about 2019). Background for the entire study: The effect of the anti-CD2 antibody siplizumab on alloreactive T-cell subsets was examined in allogeneic mixed lymphocyte reactions constructed from human PBMCs.

With respect to this clone: Its antigen has not been determined. Base qualities are missing; no much larger clone stands one base away.

The full study reports these points: Because sequences at frequencies below about 10^-5 were poorly captured, only a minor fraction of alloreactive clones could be mapped back to unstimulated subsets. No functional confirmation was obtained for the suppressive function of proliferating Tregs from siplizumab cultures. In reactions with siplizumab, an average of approximately 69% of mappable alloreactive CD4+ clones were Treg-derived, compared with around 30% in control reactions. For roughly 75-96% of proliferating CD4+ or CD8+ clones, no naive or memory phenotype could be assigned. Compared with memory T cells, unstimulated naive T cells appeared more diverse, and naive cells seemed to make a substantial contribution to the alloresponse. Siplizumab significantly lowered the cumulative frequency of alloreactive sequences that could be traced to unstimulated CD4+ memory T cells.

Taken from the germline V gene, the CDR1 and CDR2 loops are SQVTM and ANQGSEA. Trimming at the junction amounts to 6 bases on V and 8 bases on J, and the germline ends lie 16 bases apart. The CDR3 sequence holds 12 residues, the cysteine and phenylalanine included. Only the CDR3 DNA stays, 36 bases, in frame from base 1. Sorted unstimulated T cells and proliferating T cells recovered from mixed lymphocyte reactions were subjected to TCRbeta CDR3 sequencing. Fresh whole blood from approximately 9 HLA-typed healthy donors was used to isolate PBMCs. Libraries were made using the immunoSEQ multiplex PCR assay. Some 1.1 x 10^5 TCR templates per sample were assayed by the deep sequencing platform. Genomic DNA extracted from sorted T cells was used for TCRbeta CDR3 sequencing. In the paper's pipeline: The R programming language was used for clonal analysis of the TCRbeta CDR3 data. Unstimulated samples were compared with post-reaction CFSE-low samples to define alloreactive CD4+ and CD8+ clones. By matching sequences to the repertoires of sorted unstimulated Treg and non-Treg cells, each alloreactive CD4+ clone was assigned a regulatory or non-regulatory origin. Not all clones reach the TCRdb copy of this immuneACCESS table, which keeps in-frame sequences only. Checked studies attribute under half of the gap to unresolved V genes and leave the rest unexplained. V, J and clone size are taken as reported in that table, and D and trimming were inferred from the DNA itself. The sample records some 97,000 clones, 80% to 95% of which are singletons. The top ten constitute around 2.6% of the sample.

The rearrangement joined TRBV29-1 to TRBJ1-2; a weak D assignment points to TRBD1 (6 bases agree). Sequenced material: CD4+ T cells sorted from blood. This sequence originates from a human donor in good health. Some clones in this sample may be carry-over from other donors' samples. The CDR3 reads CSVHTNREGYTF. The nucleotide sequence is given as TGCAGCGTCCATACAAACAGGGAGGGCTACACCTTC. When the CDR3 is completed using the reference TRBV29-1 and TRBJ1-2 genes on either side, the full variable domain is SAVISQKPSRDICQRGTSLTIQCQVDSQVTMMFWYRQQPGQSLTLIATANQGSEATYESGFVIDKFPISRPNLTFSTLTVSNMSPEDSSIYLCSVHTNREGYTFGSGTRLTVV.